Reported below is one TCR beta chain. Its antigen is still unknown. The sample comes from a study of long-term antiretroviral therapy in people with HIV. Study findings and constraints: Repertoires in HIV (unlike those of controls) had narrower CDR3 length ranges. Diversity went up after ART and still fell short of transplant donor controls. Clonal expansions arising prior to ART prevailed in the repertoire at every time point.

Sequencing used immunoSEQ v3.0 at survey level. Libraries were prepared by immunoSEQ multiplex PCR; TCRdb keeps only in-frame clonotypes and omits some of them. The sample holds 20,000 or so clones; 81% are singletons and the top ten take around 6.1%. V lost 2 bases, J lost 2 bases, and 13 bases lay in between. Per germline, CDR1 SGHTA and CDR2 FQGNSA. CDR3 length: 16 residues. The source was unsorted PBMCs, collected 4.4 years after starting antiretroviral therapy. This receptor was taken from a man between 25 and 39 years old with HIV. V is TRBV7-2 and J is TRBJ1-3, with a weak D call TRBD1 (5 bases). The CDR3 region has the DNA TGTGCCAGCAGCTTAATGGTCAGGGAGGCTGGAAACACCATATATTTT. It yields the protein CASSLMVREAGNTIYF.